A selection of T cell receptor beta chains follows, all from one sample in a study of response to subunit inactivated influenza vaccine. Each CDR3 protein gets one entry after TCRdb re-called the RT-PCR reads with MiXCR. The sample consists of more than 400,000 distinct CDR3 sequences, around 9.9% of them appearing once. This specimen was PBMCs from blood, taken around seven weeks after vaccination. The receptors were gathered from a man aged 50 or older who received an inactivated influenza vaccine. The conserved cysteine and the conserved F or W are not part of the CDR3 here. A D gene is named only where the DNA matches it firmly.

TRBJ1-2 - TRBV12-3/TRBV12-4 ASSFGEPYGYT
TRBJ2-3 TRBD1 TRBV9 ASSLTGGPDTQY
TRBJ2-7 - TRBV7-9 ASSQQPFYEQY
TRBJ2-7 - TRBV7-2 ASSLTASTYEQY
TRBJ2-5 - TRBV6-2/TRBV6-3 ASSFRRAHGETQY
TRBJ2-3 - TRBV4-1 ASSQGRWDSTDTQY
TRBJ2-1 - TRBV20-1 SARWSNEQF
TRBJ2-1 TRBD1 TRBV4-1 ASSHYTGTGGNEQF
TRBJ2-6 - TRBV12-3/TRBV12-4 ASSSGRASGANVLT
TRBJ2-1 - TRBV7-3 ASSLVSGSALTLGNEQF
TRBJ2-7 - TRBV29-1 SVLGGMTGEQY
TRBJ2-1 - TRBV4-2 ASSLDRSSSYNEQF
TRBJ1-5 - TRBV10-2 ASSGNRDGPQH
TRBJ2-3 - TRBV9 ASSVGRAELKGDTQY